The source of this TCR beta chain is a study of blood T cell repertoires in COVID-19. Study summary: Spain, Italy and the United States supplied samples that represented acute and convalescent COVID-19.

The CDR3 length is 14 residues. V lost 8 bases, J lost 7 bases, and 11 bases stayed unmatched. Germline CDR1 LNHDA, CDR2 SQIVND (reference sequence). In the original processing: Estimation of nucleated cell counts was performed using reference gene primer amplification. TCRdb's copy holds only in-frame clones and misses some; the assay was immunoSEQ multiplex PCR. That table gives V, J and clone size, and the DNA gave D and trimming. This table holds about 200,000 clones, approximately 90% found once. The origin of this receptor is a woman in her thirties or forties with acute or convalescent COVID-19. The sequenced sample consisted of peripheral blood. The chain couples TRBV19 to TRBJ1-2; 9 bases fit TRBD1. The CDR3 reads CASRSTGQGFGYTF. The CDR3 nucleotides read TGTGCCAGTCGATCAACGGGACAGGGATTTGGCTACACCTTC.